Below, 13 T cell receptor beta chains from the same sample are listed, as sequenced in a study of blood T cell repertoires in COVID-19 (dated by TCRdb to 2020 to 2021). Library prep was done by the immunoSEQ multiplex PCR assay. The immuneACCESS repertoire file appears here via TCRdb, limited to in-frame rearrangements. These files lack a portion of the clones; in checked studies, under half of the deficit traces to unresolved V genes, and the cause of the others is not known. A total of about 60,000 clones appear in this sample, approximately 80% of them only once. Roughly 23% of the sample lies in the top ten. Source material: peripheral blood. The receptors derive from a human donor in a cohort sampled during active COVID-19.

This clone was seen only once. V is TRBV12-5 and J is TRBJ2-1, with a tentative D call TRBD1 (5 bases). This CDR3 is 12 amino acids long. Trimming took 11 bases from V and 4 from J, leaving 12 bases between them. Germline CDR1 and CDR2: LGHNT and FRNRAP. The CDR3 spells CAGAGPYNEQFF. In DNA, the CDR3 is TGTGCTGGGGCAGGGCCGTACAATGAGCAGTTCTTC.

The V gene is TRBV4-2, the J gene TRBJ2-1, with 8 positions matching TRBD2. The V gene's germline CDR1 is LGHNA and CDR2 YNFKEQ. The CDR3 runs 15 residues. J gave up 11 bases and V 4 bases, and 13 bases lay outside the gene matches. CDR3 loop: CASSLKAAGEAKQFF. The CDR3, as DNA: TGTGCCAGCAGCCTTAAGGCAGCGGGGGAGGCCAAGCAGTTCTTC.

The chain joins TRBV19 to TRBJ1-5; 10 positions match TRBD1. V was pared by 9 bases and J by 6 bases, with 17 bases of the junction left unmatched. This CDR3 is 17 amino acids long. CDR1 LNHDA and CDR2 SQIVND come from the germline V gene (reference sequence). CDR3 sequence (DNA): TGTGCCAGCCTCGGGGGCCCCGGGACAGGGGTTATTCAGCCCCAGCATTTT. Its translation is CASLGGPGTGVIQPQHF.

The genes are TRBV5-4 and TRBJ2-1; 15 bases are a match to TRBD2. The CDR3 consists of 14 residues. Germline V gene sequence: CDR1 SGHNT, CDR2 YYREEE (reference sequence). After removal of 4 bases from V and 9 bases from J, the junction contained 2 bases not matched to a gene. DNA of the CDR3: TGTGCCAGCAGCGCGGGACTAGCGGGGGGTGAGCAGTTCTTC. It encodes CASSAGLAGGEQFF. Full variable domain (outside the CDR3, taken from reference TRBV5-4 and TRBJ2-1): ETGVTQSPTHLIKTRGQQVTLRCSSQSGHNTVSWYQQALGQGPQFIFQYYREEENGRGNFPPRFSGLQFPNYSSELNVNALELDDSALYLCASSAGLAGGEQFFGPGTRLTVL.

This clone has a handful of counts. The V gene is TRBV4-1, the J gene TRBJ1-2, with a tentative D call TRBD1 (6 bases). The CDR3 totals 16 residues. V shed 3 bases and J shed 7 bases, with 21 bases lying between them. Germline lookup yields CDR1 MGHRA and CDR2 YSYEKL. The CDR3 loop is CASSHESSGTISGYTF. The CDR3 nucleotides are TGCGCCAGCAGCCATGAAAGCTCCGGGACAATCTCTGGCTACACCTTC.

The chain combines TRBV19 with TRBJ1-2; D unresolved. The CDR3 length is 16 residues. The germline V gene has CDR1 LNHDA and CDR2 SQIVND (reference sequence). Between the trimmed V and J ends, which lost 0 bases and 8 bases, there was a span of 19 bases. This CDR3 reads CASSIDLGTRGLGYTF. The CDR3 DNA follows: TGTGCCAGTAGTATAGATCTGGGAACCCGAGGGTTGGGCTACACCTTC.

The chain joins TRBV9 to TRBJ1-4; 7 nucleotides align to TRBD1. Germline trimming cut 0 bases from V and 7 bases from J; bases unmatched to any gene: 3. The CDR3 spans 14 residues. Per germline, CDR1 SGDLS and CDR2 YYNGEE. In DNA, the CDR3 is TGTGCCAGCAGCGTAGGACCAGGGGGTGAAAAACTGTTTTTT. It is translated as CASSVGPGGEKLFF.

This clone was observed a handful of times. Written as DNA, the CDR3 is TGTGCCAGCAGTTCCGGGACAGAAAAGGGTTCACCCCTCCACTTT. Protein product: CASSSGTEKGSPLHF. The V and J genes are TRBV27 and TRBJ1-6; TRBD1 agrees at 7 bases. The germline gives CDR1 MNHEY, CDR2 SMNVEV (reference sequence). Trimming cost V 4 bases and J 9 bases; bases outside gene matches: 9. This CDR3 has 15 amino acids.

This clone was counted only a few times. J is TRBJ1-2 and V is TRBV7-2; a weak D match, TRBD1 (5 bases). With 5 bases removed from V and 7 bases from J, the gap between germline ends came to 11 bases. The germline V gene encodes CDR1 SGHTA and CDR2 FQGNSA. The CDR3 covers 12 residues. This CDR3 is CASSPMGGGYTF. In DNA, the CDR3 is TGTGCCAGCAGCCCGATGGGGGGTGGCTACACCTTC. The variable domain in full, completed from reference TRBV7-2 and TRBJ1-2, reads GAGVSQSPSNKVTEKGKDVELRCDPISGHTALYWYRQSLGQGLEFLIYFQGNSAPDKSGLPSDRFSAERTGGSVSTLTIQRTQQEDSAVYLCASSPMGGGYTFGSGTRLTVV.

The chain employs TRBV24-1 and TRBJ2-1; no definite D call. V lost 5 bases and J lost 8, with 9 bases in between. The V gene's germline CDR1 is KGHDR and CDR2 SFDVKD. The CDR3 contains 12 residues. CDR3 DNA: TGTGCCACCAGTGGCCAGTCGCATGAGCAGTTCTTC. The encoded protein is CATSGQSHEQFF.

This clone turned up a few times. The chain carries TRBV7-9 and TRBJ2-7; 9 nucleotides agree with TRBD2. CDR3 length equals 14 residues. The germline gives CDR1 SEHNR, CDR2 FQNEAQ (reference sequence). V was pared by 5 bases and J by 6 bases, with 8 bases of the junction left unmatched. The CDR3 sequence is CASSPASGTSEQYF. CDR3 nucleotide sequence: TGTGCCAGCAGCCCAGCTAGCGGGACGAGCGAGCAGTACTTC.

This chain uses TRBV7-9 with TRBJ2-3; D perhaps matches TRBD1 (6 bases). V lost 7 bases to trimming and J lost 9 bases, with 17 bases between them. Germline V gene data show CDR1 as SEHNR and CDR2 as FQNEAQ (reference sequence). The length of the CDR3 is 13 residues. CDR3 residues: CASTNPGQGTQYF. The CDR3 DNA follows: TGTGCCAGCACCAATCCGGGGCAGGGGACGCAGTATTTT.

The genes are TRBV10-2 and TRBJ1-2, with no clear D. The germline gives CDR1 WSHSY, CDR2 SAAADI. CDR3 length: 13 residues. V was shortened by 2 bases and J by 8 bases, with 12 bases between the two germline ends. CDR3 loop: CASSEAGLRGYTF. CDR3 nucleotides: TGCGCCAGCAGTGAGGCGGGGTTGAGAGGCTACACCTTC.